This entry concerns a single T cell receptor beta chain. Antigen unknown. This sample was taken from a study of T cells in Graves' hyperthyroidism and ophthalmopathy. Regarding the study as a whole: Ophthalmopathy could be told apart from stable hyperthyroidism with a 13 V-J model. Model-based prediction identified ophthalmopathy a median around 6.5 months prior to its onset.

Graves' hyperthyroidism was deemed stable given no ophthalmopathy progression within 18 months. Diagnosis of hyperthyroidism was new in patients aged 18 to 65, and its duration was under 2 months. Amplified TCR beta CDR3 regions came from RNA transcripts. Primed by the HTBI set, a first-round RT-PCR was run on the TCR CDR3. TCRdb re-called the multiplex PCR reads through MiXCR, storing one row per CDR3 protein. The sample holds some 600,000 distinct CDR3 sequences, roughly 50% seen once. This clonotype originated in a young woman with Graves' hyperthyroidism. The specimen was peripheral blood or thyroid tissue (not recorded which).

The CDR3 DNA follows: TGTGCCTGGCCCGGGGCGGGGGGCTACACCTTC. This translates into CAWPGAGGYTF. V is TRBV7-9 and J is TRBJ1-2; TRBD1 is a possible D gene (5 bases). V lost 11 bases, J lost 8 bases, and 15 bases lay in between. Per germline, CDR1 SEHNR and CDR2 FQNEAQ (reference sequence). This CDR3 is built from 11 residues.